This TCR beta chain was sequenced for a study of cytomegalovirus exposure and HLA in healthy donors. Study-wide points: Several of the most significant clusters appeared linked to common viral pathogens, based on a later analysis. Follow-up analysis later connected one missense variant in DCLRE1C with trimming of TCR beta V- and J-genes. The study put 150 to 200 TCR beta chains on its list as cytomegalovirus-associated. According to an earlier analysis, most TCR beta V segments yielded productive rearrangements about 90% or about 30% of the time.

The CDR3 consists of 15 residues. Germline V gene lookup returns CDR1 SGHRS and CDR2 YFSETQ. V was cut by 0 bases and J by 6 bases, with 12 bases left in between. The primer mix had 60 Vbeta and 13 Jbeta primers. Libraries were prepared by immunoSEQ multiplex PCR; TCRdb keeps only in-frame clonotypes and omits some of them. Counted here are around 200,000 clones, about 79% occurring once; the ten biggest clones make up less than 2.5%. Remarks on this clone: Its antigen is currently unknown.

The gene calls are TRBV5-1 and TRBJ2-2, with a possible D match to TRBD1 (6 bases). Sample: PBMCs. The TCR was taken from a woman aged 45-59 years in good health and CMV-seronegative. CDR3 DNA: TGCGCCAGCAGCTTGGTGTCTGGGGGCCCCGGGGAGCTGTTTTTT. It yields the protein CASSLVSGGPGELFF.